The clone carrying this TCR beta chain was found a few times. Its antigen is still unknown. Germline CDR1 is SNHLY and CDR2 is FYNNEI. The ends were cut back, 4 bases at V and 1 base at J, with 10 bases in the middle. CDR3 length: 15 amino acids. Profiled with immunoSEQ multiplex PCR; TCRdb holds only in-frame clones, not every one. The sample consists of about 350,000 clones, roughly 91% of them appearing once. Regarding treatment: around 19 received Ad26.COV2.S at low or high dose, single or two shots; 5 received placebo; per-sample allocation not given. Specimen acquisition occurred on day 63 following the initial vaccine or placebo injection. The record originates from a study of Ad26.COV2.S vaccination and SARS-CoV-2 variants. Study-wide background: Donor was in the COV1001 Ad26.COV2.S trial arm. Ad26.COV2.S given intramuscularly, once or twice 56 days apart. Notes on the study in general: Spike-specific CD8+ and CD4+ T cell responses reportedly showed substantial breadth after vaccination. Recipients given vaccine exceeded placebo recipients in spike-specific TCR breadth.

This sequence was found in a person aged 18 to 65 who received the Ad26.COV2.S COVID-19 vaccine or a placebo. The chain carries TRBV2 and TRBJ2-2, with D possibly matching TRBD2 (6 bases). The sample here was peripheral blood, taken in a trial of Ad26.COV2.S vaccine versus placebo. CDR3 nucleotides: TGTGCCAGCAGTGGCCAGGGACTGAACACCGGGGAGCTGTTTTTT. It specifies CASSGQGLNTGELFF. Combining the CDR3 with reference TRBV2 and TRBJ2-2 gives the whole variable domain EPEVTQTPSHQVTQMGQEVILRCVPISNHLYFYWYRQILGQKVEFLVSFYNNEISEKSEIFDDQFSVERPDGSNFTLKIRSTKLEDSAMYFCASSGQGLNTGELFFGEGSRLTVL.